The next 26 T cell receptor beta chains were all read from a single sample in a study of CD8 T cells in ankylosing spondylitis (TCRdb year 2017). Library preparation employed 5' RACE. The sequencing machine was an Illumina HiSeq 2500. TCRdb trimmed the raw reads at Q25, called clones with MiXCR and kept productive beta chains. CDR3 protein sequences are deduplicated, and each keeps its most common genes and DNA. The sample records some 140,000 distinct CDR3 sequences, approximately 8.4% of which are singletons. The ten largest account for 7.3% of the sample. The material sequenced was synovial fluid, either unsorted or a sorted T cell fraction (not recorded which). All receptors come from a male donor with ankylosing spondylitis.

The table lists this clonotype with many counts. The chain uses TRBV28 and TRBJ2-3; D remains unclear. Germline CDR1 MDHEN, CDR2 SYDVKM. Trimming removed 3 bases at V and 2 bases at J, with 9 bases between. This CDR3 region has 14 residues. The CDR3 protein is CASSFVQVTDTQYF. The CDR3 DNA reads as TGTGCCAGCAGTTTTGTCCAGGTCACAGATACGCAGTATTTT.

This clonotype was detected many times. The chain joins TRBV3-1 to TRBJ1-1; D not certain. CDR1 is LGHDT, CDR2 YNNKEL, per germline (reference sequence). The CDR3 contains 14 residues. With 0 bases removed from V and 3 bases from J, the gap between germline ends came to 8 bases. The DNA for the CDR3 is TGTGCCAGCAGCCAAGACCCCCCCTACACTGAAGCTTTCTTT. Its protein is CASSQDPPYTEAFF.

This clonotype was observed at least ten times. The chain recombines TRBV20-1 with TRBJ2-3; 10 nucleotides match TRBD2. This CDR3 comprises 15 residues. Per the germline V gene, CDR1 is DFQATT and CDR2 is SNEGSKA (reference sequence). V was pared by 5 bases and J by 5 bases, with 10 bases of the junction left unmatched. In nucleotides, the CDR3 is TGCAGTGCTTCCCTGACTAGCGGGTTGGGAGATACGCAGTATTTT. It codes for CSASLTSGLGDTQYF.

This clonotype was recorded a few times. J is TRBJ2-4 and V is TRBV11-2; TRBD2 agrees at 16 bases. In germline, CDR1 is SGHAT, CDR2 FQNNGV. The V segment lost 1 base and the J segment 1 base; nucleotides outside the gene matches: 4. The CDR3 covers 19 residues. CDR3 nucleotide sequence: TGTGCCAGCAGCTTAGTGGGACTAGCGGGGGGGATTGCCAAAAACATTCAGTACTTC. This sequence encodes CASSLVGLAGGIAKNIQYF.

This clonotype was found a few times. This chain links TRBV24-1 with TRBJ2-1; 11 bases agree with TRBD2. V dropped 4 bases and J dropped 4; count of bases not matched to a gene: 8. This CDR3 has 17 amino acids. Germline V CDR1 and CDR2: KGHDR, SFDVKD. The CDR3 DNA reads TGTGCCACCAGTGACTCATCTAGCGGGGGGTATTACAATGAGCAGTTCTTC. It is translated as CATSDSSSGGYYNEQFF.

This clonotype has only a few counts. The chain joins TRBV5-6 to TRBJ2-7; 7 bases map to TRBD2. Germline assignment: CDR1 SGHDT and CDR2 YYEEEE. CDR3 size: 15 residues. With 6 bases clipped from V and 3 bases from J, the junction kept 12 bases outside the gene matches. CDR3 region: CASTIGGVGYYEQYF. The CDR3 region has the DNA TGTGCCAGCACCATTGGGGGGGTCGGGTACTACGAGCAGTACTTC.

In its sample, this clonotype was seen many times. The V call is TRBV5-4, the J call TRBJ2-7; D perhaps matches TRBD2 (5 bases). This CDR3 has 14 amino acids. The germline V gene has CDR1 SGHNT and CDR2 YYREEE (reference sequence). Between the trimmed V and J ends, which lost 4 bases and 7 bases, there was a span of 18 bases. The CDR3 is CASSVDSSGSEQYF. The CDR3 nucleotides read TGTGCCAGCAGCGTCGATTCCTCGGGGTCTGAGCAGTACTTC.

This chain joins TRBV6-2 or TRBV6-3 and TRBJ1-2; D is unclear. Germline loops: CDR1 MNHEY, CDR2 SVGEGT. The CDR3 has 13 amino acids. Trimming stripped 11 bases from V and 4 bases from J, with 17 bases between. This CDR3 is CASARDGSYGYTF. CDR3 in DNA: TGTGCCTCAGCTAGGGATGGCAGCTATGGCTACACCTTC.

This chain joins TRBV3-1 and TRBJ1-1; TRBD1 might be the D (6 bases). From germline, CDR1 is LGHDT and CDR2 YNNKEL (reference sequence). The V gene lost 4 bases and the J gene lost 1 base, with 10 bases spanning the gap. This CDR3 region has 14 residues. The CDR3 spells CASSPLGANTEAFF. The CDR3 DNA reads TGTGCCAGCAGCCCCTTGGGGGCGAACACTGAAGCTTTCTTT.

CDR3 in amino acids: CSASTGLDYGYTF. CDR3 bases: TGCAGTGCTTCTACAGGTTTGGATTATGGCTACACCTTC. The chain links TRBV20-1 to TRBJ1-2; D may be TRBD1 (5 bases). Germline V gene sequence: CDR1 DFQATT, CDR2 SNEGSKA (reference sequence). CDR3 size: 13 residues. The V and J ends lost 5 bases and 5 bases respectively, with 15 bases between them.

The chain has TRBV7-6 and TRBJ2-5, with TRBD2 matching over 11 bases. Germline V CDR1 and CDR2: SGHVS, FNYEAQ. The CDR3 runs 17 residues. V lost 2 bases, J lost 9 bases, and 14 bases stayed unmatched. CDR3 in amino acids: CASSLPPGTSGTTAQYF. The CDR3 bases are TGTGCCAGCAGCTTACCCCCCGGGACTAGCGGCACCACGGCCCAGTACTTC.

The chain employs TRBV28 and TRBJ2-7; D not resolved. This CDR3 spans 14 amino acids. Per the germline V gene, CDR1 is MDHEN and CDR2 is SYDVKM. Trimming removed 1 base from V and 4 bases from J, with 11 bases in between. The CDR3 sequence: CASSLLTQVYEQYF. The CDR3 coding sequence is TGTGCCAGCAGTTTATTGACCCAGGTGTACGAGCAGTACTTC. The variable domain in full, completed from reference TRBV28 and TRBJ2-7, reads DVKVTQSSRYLVKRTGEKVFLECVQDMDHENMFWYRQDPGLGLRLIYFSYDVKMKEKGDIPEGYSVSREKKERFSLILESASTNQTSMYLCASSLLTQVYEQYFGPGTRLTVT.

The chain combines TRBV20-1 with TRBJ1-5; D perhaps matches TRBD1 (5 bases). Trimming removed 5 bases from V and 11 bases from J, with 19 bases in between. The CDR3 is 13 amino acids. Germline V gene lookup returns CDR1 DFQATT and CDR2 SNEGSKA (reference sequence). The CDR3, as DNA: TGCAGTGCTTACGGGACGGGATTCGGGACCCAGCATTTT. It specifies CSAYGTGFGTQHF.

This clonotype was observed many times. This chain joins TRBV9 and TRBJ1-2, with 7 bases that match TRBD1. This CDR3 has 13 amino acids. CDR1 is SGDLS and CDR2 is YYNGEE in the germline V gene. The trim removed 3 bases at V and 3 bases at J, leaving 2 bases unmatched. The CDR3, as DNA: TGTGCCAGCAGCGGGGACAGTTACTATGGCTACACCTTC. Its protein is CASSGDSYYGYTF.

This clonotype turned up a few times. The V and J genes are TRBV5-1 and TRBJ1-1; no clear D gene. V gave up 1 base and J gave up 9 bases, with 13 bases separating them. The CDR3 is 13 amino acids. The germline gives CDR1 SGHRS, CDR2 YFSETQ. The CDR3 DNA reads TGCGCCAGCAGCTTGTATGGAGAAGGGCAAGCTTTCTTT. Translating gives CASSLYGEGQAFF.

In this sample, this clonotype turned up a few times. The chain employs TRBV9 and TRBJ2-5; possible D gene TRBD2, 5 bases. The germline V and J ends were trimmed by 6 bases and 1 base, with 19 bases remaining between them. The CDR3 is 16 amino acids. Germline assignment: CDR1 SGDLS and CDR2 YYNGEE. The chain's CDR3 is CASTIKGDWSQETQYF. The CDR3 DNA follows: TGTGCCAGCACTATAAAGGGAGATTGGAGCCAAGAGACCCAGTACTTC.

This clonotype showed up many times. The V and J genes are TRBV3-1 and TRBJ2-7, with a possible D match to TRBD2 (6 bases). With 7 bases removed from V and 4 bases from J, the gap between germline ends came to 20 bases. The CDR3 is 15 amino acids. Germline V gene sequence: CDR1 LGHDT, CDR2 YNNKEL (reference sequence). CDR3 loop: CASNQGSGTEYEQYF. CDR3 nucleotide sequence: TGTGCCAGCAACCAGGGTTCCGGGACTGAGTACGAGCAGTACTTC.

This chain uses TRBV6-1 with TRBJ2-5; D ambiguous. Germline V lookup: CDR1 MNHNS, CDR2 SASEGT. V lost 4 bases, J lost 4 bases, and 7 bases lay in between. The CDR3 has 12 amino acids. CDR3 in DNA: TGTGCCAGCAGTGGTACAGCAGAGACCCAGTACTTC. This gives the protein CASSGTAETQYF.

This clonotype was recorded a few times. V and J are TRBV5-6 and TRBJ2-3, with D tentatively TRBD1 or TRBD2 (6 bases each). The CDR3 has 14 residues. With 6 bases removed from V and 6 bases from J, the gap between germline ends came to 17 bases. Germline V CDR1 and CDR2: SGHDT, YYEEEE. The CDR3 region is CASMDLWGADTQYF. CDR3 bases: TGTGCCAGCATGGATCTATGGGGGGCGGATACGCAGTATTTT.

This clonotype was seen many times. The chain has TRBV18 and TRBJ1-3; D is ambiguous. V shed 1 base and J shed 3 bases, with 19 bases lying between them. The V gene's germline CDR1 is KGHSH and CDR2 LQKENI. The CDR3 runs to 18 residues. CDR3 DNA: TGTGCCAGCTCACCACAACTCGGGCCAGCTCGAAGTGGAAACACCATATATTTT. Translating it yields CASSPQLGPARSGNTIYF.

This rearrangement joins TRBV5-1 to TRBJ2-5; D call uncertain. The CDR3 has 15 amino acids. Trimming stripped 0 bases from V and 2 bases from J, with 11 bases between. Germline loops: CDR1 SGHRS, CDR2 YFSETQ. As DNA, the CDR3 is TGCGCCAGCAGCTTGGGTGCAGTGACTCAAGAGACCCAGTACTTC. It encodes CASSLGAVTQETQYF.

This clonotype was counted between two and nine times. The chain uses TRBV9 and TRBJ2-2, with 11 bases fitting TRBD2. The CDR3 covers 17 residues. From germline, CDR1 is SGDLS and CDR2 YYNGEE. J gave up 5 bases and V 4 bases, and 10 bases lay outside the gene matches. The CDR3 is CASSPYSGGAGTGELFF. The CDR3 DNA reads TGTGCCAGCAGCCCTTATAGCGGGGGGGCCGGTACCGGGGAGCTGTTTTTT.

The chain has TRBV18 and TRBJ1-1; weak D call: TRBD1 (6 bases). This CDR3 is 14 amino acids long. V lost 6 bases and J lost 1, with 12 bases in between. Per the germline V gene, CDR1 is KGHSH and CDR2 is LQKENI. The CDR3 DNA sequence: TGTGCCAGCTCTCCCCGGGGGCAGAACACTGAAGCTTTCTTT. It is translated as CASSPRGQNTEAFF.

The rearrangement joins TRBV28 to TRBJ2-7, with D perhaps TRBD1 (7 bases). The CDR3 sequence is 13 residues long. V was clipped by 11 bases and J by 2 bases, with 16 bases between them. The germline V gene has CDR1 MDHEN and CDR2 SYDVKM. The CDR3, as DNA: TGTGCCGCCTCAGGGGGAGGAACCTACGAGCAGTACTTC. Protein product: CAASGGGTYEQYF.

This clonotype was counted at least ten times. The J gene is TRBJ1-4, the V gene TRBV6-5, with D perhaps matching TRBD1 (6 bases). The CDR3 spans 15 residues. V lost 2 bases and J lost 6, with 13 bases in between. The germline gives CDR1 MNHEY, CDR2 SVGAGI. The CDR3 DNA follows: TGTGCCAGCAGTTACAGCCGGGGGCCGGATGAAAAACTGTTTTTT. Amino acid sequence: CASSYSRGPDEKLFF.

The CDR3 spells CSARHLSRGTTEAFF. DNA for the CDR3: TGCAGTGCTAGACATCTTTCCAGGGGGACCACTGAAGCTTTCTTT. The rearrangement uses TRBV20-1 and TRBJ1-1, with 7 bases aligning to TRBD1. CDR1 and CDR2 (germline): DFQATT, SNEGSKA (reference sequence). The V and J ends lost 2 bases and 4 bases, in that order; junction bases with no gene match: 10. The CDR3 is made up of 15 amino acids.